The following is a T cell receptor (beta chain) sequence with its context. In the authors' methods: The assay estimated nucleated cells by amplifying reference gene primers. Clones were sequenced by immunoSEQ multiplex PCR, and TCRdb holds only the in-frame ones, with some missing. V, J and clone size were drawn from that table, and D and trimming were deduced from the DNA. The sample records about 200,000 clones, 92% being singletons. Seattle patients were enrolled while actively infected and followed longitudinally. The CDR3 is 13 amino acids. Germline V CDR1 and CDR2: SGHTA, FQGTGA. After removal of 5 bases from V and 11 bases from J, the junction contained 6 bases not matched to a gene. The record originates from a study of blood T cell repertoires in COVID-19. At the level of the study: The United States, Italy and Spain provided the acute and convalescent COVID-19 samples. Sources were T cells, B-cell-depleted T cells, or PBMCs; the material itself was cDNA or gDNA.

The sequenced sample was peripheral blood. The receptor's source is a man aged 55-75 years with COVID-19, enrolled during active disease. The chain links TRBV7-3 to TRBJ2-1, with 10 bases aligning to TRBD2. CDR3 DNA: TGTGCCAGCAGCCCAACAACTAGCGGGAAGCAGTTCTTC. Its translation: CASSPTTSGKQFF.